The next 15 T cell receptor beta chains were all read from a single sample in a study. Tregs were sorted as CD4+CD25+CD127-/low cells. TRBV12-4/TRBJ1-2 clonotypes were amplified with adaptor-ligated barcode primers. From the multiplex PCR reads, TCRdb called clonotypes with MiXCR, one entry per CDR3 protein. The data hold under 1,500 distinct CDR3 sequences, with approximately 24% observed a single time. What was sequenced was tumor-infiltrating Tregs sorted from the breast tumor. These receptors were obtained from a female donor with breast cancer.

Only a few counts were recorded for this clonotype. The rearrangement links TRBV12-3 or TRBV12-4 to TRBJ1-2; D unclear. The CDR3 sequence is 13 residues long. The ends were cut back, 3 bases at V and 1 base at J, with 6 bases in the middle. The CDR3 sequence: CASSFRDNYGYTF. The CDR3 DNA reads as TGTGCCAGCAGTTTTCGGGATAACTATGGCTACACCTTC.

Judged by abundance, this clonotype is large. The chain combines TRBV12-3 or TRBV12-4 with TRBJ1-2; TRBD1 aligns across 7 bases. The CDR3 extends over 14 amino acids. V shed 7 bases and J 5 bases; nucleotides not matched to a gene: 10. The CDR3 protein is CASTRQGDGYGYTF. As DNA, the CDR3 is TGTGCCAGCACTCGACAGGGCGACGGGTATGGCTACACCTTC.

The chain couples TRBV12-3 or TRBV12-4 to TRBJ1-2, with TRBD1 identical over 7 bases. The V gene end was trimmed by 6 bases and the J gene end by 7 bases; junction bases not matched to a gene: 8. The CDR3 is made up of 13 amino acids. CDR3: CASRPGTDFGYTF. CDR3 DNA: TGTGCCAGCAGACCCGGGACAGACTTTGGCTACACCTTC.

In this sample, this clonotype is medium-sized (0.01 to 0.1%). The chain uses TRBV12-3 or TRBV12-4 and TRBJ1-2; D unclear. The CDR3 contains 12 residues. V dropped 3 bases and J dropped 8 bases, with 10 bases sitting between them. The CDR3 nucleotides are TGTGCCAGCAGTTTTCAGTACAGCGGCTACACCTTC. Amino acid sequence: CASSFQYSGYTF.

This chain connects TRBV12-3 or TRBV12-4 to TRBJ1-2; no definite D call. Deletions cut 5 bases from V and 4 bases from J, with 8 bases between. This CDR3 spans 12 amino acids. CDR3 loop: CASSLRIYGYTF. For the CDR3, the DNA is TGTGCCAGCAGTCTTCGGATCTATGGCTACACCTTC.

This clonotype counts as large (0.1 to 1%). The chain uses TRBV12-3 or TRBV12-4 and TRBJ1-2; tentative D call: TRBD1 (6 bases). V dropped 5 bases and J dropped 0 bases, with 7 bases sitting between them. CDR3 length: 13 amino acids. In DNA, the CDR3 is TGTGCCAGCAGTAGGACAGCTAACTATGGCTACACCTTC. This translates into CASSRTANYGYTF.

This clonotype was recorded once. The genes are TRBV12-3 or TRBV12-4 and TRBJ1-2, with 8 bases that match TRBD1. The ends lost 3 bases at V and 7 bases at J; junction bases unmatched: 7. The CDR3 totals 14 residues. The CDR3, as DNA: TGTGCCAGCAGTTTCATGGGGACAGGTCTTGGCTACACCTTC. Translation: CASSFMGTGLGYTF.

The chain is built from TRBV12-3 or TRBV12-4 and TRBJ1-2; D gene ambiguous. CDR3 length equals 12 residues. Trimming removed 2 bases at V and 8 bases at J, with 9 bases between. CDR3 sequence: CASSLIGIGYTF. The CDR3 DNA follows: TGTGCCAGCAGTTTAATAGGGATAGGCTACACCTTC.

The chain employs TRBV12-3 or TRBV12-4 and TRBJ1-2, with 8 bases identical to TRBD1. The CDR3 loop spans 15 amino acids. The J segment lost 4 bases and the V segment lost 5 bases, leaving 9 bases of the junction unmatched. The chain's CDR3 is CASSLGRQGPYGYTF. Written as DNA, the CDR3 is TGTGCCAGCAGTCTCGGGAGACAGGGGCCCTATGGCTACACCTTC.

This clonotype counts as large. The V call is TRBV12-3 or TRBV12-4, the J call TRBJ1-2; no clear D gene. This CDR3 has 13 amino acids. Deletions cut 6 bases from V and 6 bases from J, with 14 bases between. CDR3 sequence: CASSPSKAHGYTF. The DNA of the CDR3 is TGTGCCAGCAGCCCCAGCAAAGCCCATGGCTACACCTTC.

In this sample, this clonotype is medium-sized. The CDR3 region has the DNA TGTGCCAGCAGTTCACCAGGGGCGCGGGGCTACACCTTC. Protein: CASSSPGARGYTF. This rearrangement joins TRBV12-3 or TRBV12-4 to TRBJ1-2; a possible D gene is TRBD1 (6 bases). Between the trimmed V and J ends, which lost 4 bases and 8 bases, there was a span of 14 bases. This CDR3 region has 13 residues.

This clonotype is large in the sample. The chain recombines TRBV12-5 with TRBJ1-2; D call uncertain. The CDR3 covers 14 residues. V was clipped by 0 bases and J by 6 bases, with 11 bases between them. Germline CDR1 is LGHNT and CDR2 is FRNRAP. The CDR3 spells CASGLVRYSDGYTF. DNA for the CDR3: TGTGCTAGTGGTTTGGTACGGTACAGTGATGGCTACACCTTC. Drawing the rest from reference TRBV12-5 and TRBJ1-2, the complete variable domain is DARVTQTPRHKVTEMGQEVTMRCQPILGHNTVFWYRQTMMQGLELLAYFRNRAPLDDSGMPKDRFSAEMPDATLATLKIQPSEPRDSAVYFCASGLVRYSDGYTFGSGTRLTVV.

This clonotype ranks as medium-sized. The chain has TRBV12-3 or TRBV12-4 and TRBJ1-2; no clear D gene. V shed 2 bases and J shed 8 bases, with 12 bases lying between them. The CDR3 extends over 13 amino acids. CDR3 DNA sequence: TGTGCCAGCAGTTTATCTGCCCCGGGAGGCTACACCTTC. Translating gives CASSLSAPGGYTF.

J is TRBJ1-2 and V is TRBV12-3 or TRBV12-4, with D unresolved. V lost 1 base and J 4 bases, leaving 7 bases between the germline ends. CDR3 size: 13 residues. CDR3 region: CASSLETLYGYTF. The CDR3 DNA is TGTGCCAGCAGTTTAGAGACACTCTATGGCTACACCTTC.

The chain has TRBV12-3 or TRBV12-4 and TRBJ1-2, with 7 bases lining up with TRBD1. This CDR3 has 15 residues. Trimming cost V 6 bases and J 0 bases; bases outside gene matches: 7. CDR3 sequence reads: CASRPRQGANYGYTF. Here the CDR3 DNA reads TGTGCCAGCAGACCGAGACAGGGCGCTAACTATGGCTACACCTTC.